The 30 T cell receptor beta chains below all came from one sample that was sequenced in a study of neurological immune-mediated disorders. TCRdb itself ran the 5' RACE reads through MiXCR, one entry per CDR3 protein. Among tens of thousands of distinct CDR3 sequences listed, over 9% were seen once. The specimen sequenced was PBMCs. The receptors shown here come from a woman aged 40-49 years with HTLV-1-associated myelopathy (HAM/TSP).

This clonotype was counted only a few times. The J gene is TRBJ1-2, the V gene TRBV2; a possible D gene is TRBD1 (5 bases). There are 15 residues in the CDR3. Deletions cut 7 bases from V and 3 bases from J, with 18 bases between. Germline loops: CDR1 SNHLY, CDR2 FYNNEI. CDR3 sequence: CASTEGVTDDYGYTF. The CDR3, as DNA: TGTGCCAGCACCGAAGGTGTGACAGACGACTATGGCTACACCTTC.

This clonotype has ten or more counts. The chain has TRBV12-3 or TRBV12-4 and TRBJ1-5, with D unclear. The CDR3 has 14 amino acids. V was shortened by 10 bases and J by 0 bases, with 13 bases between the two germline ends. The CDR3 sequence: CANPPRDSNQPQHF. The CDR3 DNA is TGTGCCAACCCACCGAGGGATAGCAATCAGCCCCAGCATTTT.

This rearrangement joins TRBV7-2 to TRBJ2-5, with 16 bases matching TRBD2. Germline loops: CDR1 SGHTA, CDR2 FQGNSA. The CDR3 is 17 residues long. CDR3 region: CVCSRGLAGGRRETQYF. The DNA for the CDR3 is TGTGTCTGCAGCCGGGGACTAGCGGGGGGGCGGCGAGAGACCCAGTACTTC.

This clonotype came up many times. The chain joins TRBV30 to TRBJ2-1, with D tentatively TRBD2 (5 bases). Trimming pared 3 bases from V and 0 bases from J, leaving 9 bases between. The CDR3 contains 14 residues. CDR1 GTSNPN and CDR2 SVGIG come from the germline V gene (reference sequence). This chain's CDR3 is CAWSQRSSYNEQFF. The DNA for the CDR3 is TGTGCCTGGAGCCAGCGGAGCTCCTACAATGAGCAGTTCTTC.

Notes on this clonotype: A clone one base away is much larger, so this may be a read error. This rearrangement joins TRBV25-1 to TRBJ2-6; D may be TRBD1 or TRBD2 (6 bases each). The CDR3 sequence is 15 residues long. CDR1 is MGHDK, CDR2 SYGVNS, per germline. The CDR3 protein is CASSERGTGADVLTF. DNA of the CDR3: TGTGCCAGCAGTGAAAGGGGGACTGGGGCCGACGTCCTGACTTTC.

CDR3 in amino acids: CASSPAGTDTQHF. CDR3 in DNA: TGTGCCAGCTCACCAGCAGGCACAGATACGCAGCATTTT. V and J are TRBV18 and TRBJ2-3; D remains unclear. The end of the DNA fits TRBJ1-5 better, so the J call may be wrong. This CDR3 is built from 13 residues. Germline V gene lookup returns CDR1 KGHSH and CDR2 LQKENI.

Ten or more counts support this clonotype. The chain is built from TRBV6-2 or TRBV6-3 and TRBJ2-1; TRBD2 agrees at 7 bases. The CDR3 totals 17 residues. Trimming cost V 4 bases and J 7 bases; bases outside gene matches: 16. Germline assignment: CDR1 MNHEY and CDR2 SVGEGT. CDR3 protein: CASSSLEGLPGRNEQFF. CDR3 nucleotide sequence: TGTGCCAGCAGTTCACTAGAGGGACTACCAGGACGGAATGAGCAGTTCTTC.

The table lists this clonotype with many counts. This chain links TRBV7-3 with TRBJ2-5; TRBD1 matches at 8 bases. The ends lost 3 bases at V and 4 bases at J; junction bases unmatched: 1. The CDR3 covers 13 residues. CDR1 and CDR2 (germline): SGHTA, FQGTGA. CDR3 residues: CASSFTGGETQYF. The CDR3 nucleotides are TGTGCCAGCAGCTTCACAGGGGGAGAGACCCAGTACTTC.

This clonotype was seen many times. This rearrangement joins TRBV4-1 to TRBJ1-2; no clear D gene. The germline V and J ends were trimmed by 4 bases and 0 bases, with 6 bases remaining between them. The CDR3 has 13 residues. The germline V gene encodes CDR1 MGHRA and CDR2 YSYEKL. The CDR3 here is CASSPTANYGYTF. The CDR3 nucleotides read TGCGCCAGCAGCCCTACAGCTAACTATGGCTACACCTTC.

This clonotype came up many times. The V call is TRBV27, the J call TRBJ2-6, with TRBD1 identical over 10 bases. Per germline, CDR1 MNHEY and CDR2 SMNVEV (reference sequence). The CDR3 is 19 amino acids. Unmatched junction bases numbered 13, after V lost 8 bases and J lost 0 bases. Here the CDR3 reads CASRPTGGRPSSGANVLTF. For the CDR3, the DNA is TGTGCCAGCCGACCGACAGGGGGCCGCCCAAGCTCTGGGGCCAACGTCCTGACTTTC.

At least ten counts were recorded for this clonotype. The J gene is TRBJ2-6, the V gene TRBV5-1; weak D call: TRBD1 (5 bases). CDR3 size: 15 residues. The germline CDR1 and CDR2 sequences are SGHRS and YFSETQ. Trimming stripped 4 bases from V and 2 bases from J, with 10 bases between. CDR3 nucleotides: TGCGCCAGCAGCGCGCAGGGTGCTGGGGCCAACGTCCTGACTTTC. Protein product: CASSAQGAGANVLTF.

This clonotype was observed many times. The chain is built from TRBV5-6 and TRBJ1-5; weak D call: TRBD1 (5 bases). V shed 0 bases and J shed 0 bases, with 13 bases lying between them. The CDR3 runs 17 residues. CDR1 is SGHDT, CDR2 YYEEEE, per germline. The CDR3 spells CASSLGGGSYSNQPQHF. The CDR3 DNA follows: TGTGCCAGCAGCTTGGGGGGGGGTTCCTATAGCAATCAGCCCCAGCATTTT.

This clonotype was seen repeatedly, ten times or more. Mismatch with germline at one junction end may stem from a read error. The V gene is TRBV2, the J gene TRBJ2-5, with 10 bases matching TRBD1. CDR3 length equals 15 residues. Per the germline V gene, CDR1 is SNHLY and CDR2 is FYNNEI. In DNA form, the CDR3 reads TGTACCAGCAGCGAGACAGGGGGCGGGGTGGAGACCCAGTACTTC. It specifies CTSSETGGGVETQYF. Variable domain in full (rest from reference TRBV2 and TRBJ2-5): EPEVTQTPSHQVTQMGQEVILRCVPISNHLYFYWYRQILGQKVEFLVSFYNNEISEKSEIFDDQFSVERPDGSNFTLKIRSTKLEDSAMYFCTSSETGGGVETQYFGPGTRLLVL.

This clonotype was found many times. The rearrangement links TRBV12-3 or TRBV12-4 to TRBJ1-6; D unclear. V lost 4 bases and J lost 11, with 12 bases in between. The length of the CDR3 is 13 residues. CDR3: CASSSNTGTPLHF. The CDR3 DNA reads TGTGCCAGCAGTTCGAACACCGGCACACCCCTCCACTTT.

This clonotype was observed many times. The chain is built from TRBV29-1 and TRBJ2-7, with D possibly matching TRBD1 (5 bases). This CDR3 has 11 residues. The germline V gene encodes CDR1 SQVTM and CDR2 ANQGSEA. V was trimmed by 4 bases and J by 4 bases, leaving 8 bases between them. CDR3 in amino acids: CSVGQPYEQYF. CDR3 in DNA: TGCAGCGTTGGACAGCCTTACGAGCAGTACTTC.

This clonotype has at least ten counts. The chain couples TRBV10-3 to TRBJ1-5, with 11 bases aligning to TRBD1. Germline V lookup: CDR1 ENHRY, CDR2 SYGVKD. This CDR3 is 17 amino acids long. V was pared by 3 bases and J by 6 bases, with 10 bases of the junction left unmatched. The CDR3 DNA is TGTGCCATCAGTGAATCCCTAGGGGACAGGGGGGGTCAGCCCCAGCATTTT. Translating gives CAISESLGDRGGQPQHF.

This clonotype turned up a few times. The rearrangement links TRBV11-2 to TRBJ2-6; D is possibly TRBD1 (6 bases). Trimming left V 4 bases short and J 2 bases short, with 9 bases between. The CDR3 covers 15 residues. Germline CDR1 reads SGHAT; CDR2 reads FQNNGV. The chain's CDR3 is CASSSPGAGANVLTF. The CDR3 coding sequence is TGTGCCAGCAGCTCCCCAGGGGCTGGGGCCAACGTCCTGACTTTC. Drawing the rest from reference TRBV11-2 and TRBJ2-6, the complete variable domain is EAGVAQSPRYKIIEKRQSVAFWCNPISGHATLYWYQQILGQGPKLLIQFQNNGVVDDSQLPKDRFSAERLKGVDSTLKIQPAKLEDSAVYLCASSSPGAGANVLTFGAGSRLTVL.

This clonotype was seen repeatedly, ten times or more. The CDR3 protein is CATSRDVGGRAGELFF. For the CDR3, the DNA is TGTGCCACCAGCAGAGATGTGGGGGGGAGGGCCGGGGAGCTGTTTTTT. This chain links TRBV15 with TRBJ2-2; TRBD2 matches 7 bases. V gave up 0 bases and J gave up 6 bases; unmatched junction bases: 7. The CDR3 extends over 16 amino acids. Germline V gene data show CDR1 as LNHNV and CDR2 as YYDKDF (reference sequence).

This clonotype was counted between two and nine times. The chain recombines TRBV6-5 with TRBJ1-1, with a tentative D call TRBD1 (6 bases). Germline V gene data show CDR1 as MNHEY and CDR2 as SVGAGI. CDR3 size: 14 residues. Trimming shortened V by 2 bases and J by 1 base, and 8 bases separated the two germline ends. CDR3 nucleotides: TGTGCCAGCAGTTACCGGACAGAGAACACTGAAGCTTTCTTT. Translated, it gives CASSYRTENTEAFF.

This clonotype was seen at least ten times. Here the CDR3 reads CAISPGPDQNYGYTF. As DNA, the CDR3 is TGTGCCATCAGTCCAGGGCCCGACCAAAACTATGGCTACACCTTC. J is TRBJ1-2 and V is TRBV10-3, with TRBD1 as a possible D gene (5 bases). Looked up from germline, CDR1 is ENHRY and CDR2 is SYGVKD. V was cut by 5 bases and J by 2 bases, with 15 bases left in between. The CDR3 has 15 amino acids.

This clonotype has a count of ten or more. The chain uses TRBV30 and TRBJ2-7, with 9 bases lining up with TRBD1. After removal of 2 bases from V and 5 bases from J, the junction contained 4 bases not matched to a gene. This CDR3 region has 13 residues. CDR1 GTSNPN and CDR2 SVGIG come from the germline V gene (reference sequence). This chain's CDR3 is CAWSRDRDNEQYF. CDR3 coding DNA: TGTGCCTGGAGTAGGGACAGGGACAACGAGCAGTACTTC.

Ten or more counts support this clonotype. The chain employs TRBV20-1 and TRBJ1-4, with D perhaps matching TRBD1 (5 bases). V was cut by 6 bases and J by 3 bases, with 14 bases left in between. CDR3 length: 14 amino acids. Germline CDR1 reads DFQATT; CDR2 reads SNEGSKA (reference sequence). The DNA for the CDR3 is TGCAGTGCGAGGGGACCTCAAGCTAATGAAAAACTGTTTTTT. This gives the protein CSARGPQANEKLFF.

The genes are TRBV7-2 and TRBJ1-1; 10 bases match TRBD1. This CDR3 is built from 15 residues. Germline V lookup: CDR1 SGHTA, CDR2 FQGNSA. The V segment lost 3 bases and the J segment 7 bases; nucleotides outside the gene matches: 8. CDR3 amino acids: CASSFVVGTGDEAFF. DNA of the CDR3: TGTGCCAGCAGCTTCGTTGTAGGGACAGGGGATGAAGCTTTCTTT.

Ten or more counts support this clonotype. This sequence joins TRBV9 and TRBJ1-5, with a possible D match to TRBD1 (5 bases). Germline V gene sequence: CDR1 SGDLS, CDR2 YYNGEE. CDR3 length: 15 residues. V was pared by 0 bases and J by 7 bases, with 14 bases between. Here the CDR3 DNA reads TGTGCCAGCAGCGTAGAGGGACGATATGGGCAGCCCCAGCATTTT. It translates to CASSVEGRYGQPQHF.

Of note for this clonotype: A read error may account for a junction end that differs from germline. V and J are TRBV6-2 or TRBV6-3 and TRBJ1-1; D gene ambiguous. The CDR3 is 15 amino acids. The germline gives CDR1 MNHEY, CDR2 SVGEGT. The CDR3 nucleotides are TGTGCCAGCAGCTACTCGATACATGGGAACACTGAAGCTTTCTTT. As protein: CASSYSIHGNTEAFF.

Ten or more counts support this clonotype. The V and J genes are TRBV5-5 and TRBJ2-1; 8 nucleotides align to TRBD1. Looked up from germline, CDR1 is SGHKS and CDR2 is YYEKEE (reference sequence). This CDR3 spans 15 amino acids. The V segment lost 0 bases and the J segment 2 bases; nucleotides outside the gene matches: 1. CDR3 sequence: CASSLVQGAYNEQFF. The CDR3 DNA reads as TGTGCCAGCAGCTTGGTACAGGGGGCCTACAATGAGCAGTTCTTC.

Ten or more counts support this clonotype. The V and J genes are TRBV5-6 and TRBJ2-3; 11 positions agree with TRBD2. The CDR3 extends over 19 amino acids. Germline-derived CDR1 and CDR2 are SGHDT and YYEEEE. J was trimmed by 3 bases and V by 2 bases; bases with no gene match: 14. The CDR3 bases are TGTGCCAGCAGCTTCACATACCCATGGCTAGCGGGGGGAACAGATACGCAGTATTTT. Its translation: CASSFTYPWLAGGTDTQYF.

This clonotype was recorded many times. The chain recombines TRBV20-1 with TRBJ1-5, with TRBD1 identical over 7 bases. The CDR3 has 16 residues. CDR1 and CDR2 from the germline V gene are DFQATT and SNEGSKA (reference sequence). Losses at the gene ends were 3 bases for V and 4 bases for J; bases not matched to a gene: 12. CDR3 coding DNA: TGCAGTGCTAGGAGCCGGACCGGGACAGATAATCAGCCCCAGCATTTT. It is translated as CSARSRTGTDNQPQHF.

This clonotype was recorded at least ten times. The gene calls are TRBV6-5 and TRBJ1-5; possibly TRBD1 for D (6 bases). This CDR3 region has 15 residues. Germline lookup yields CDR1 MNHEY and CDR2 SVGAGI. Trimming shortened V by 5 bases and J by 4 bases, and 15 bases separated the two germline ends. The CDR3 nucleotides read TGTGCCAGCAGTCCATCCAGGGGTTTGAATCAGCCCCAGCATTTT. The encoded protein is CASSPSRGLNQPQHF.

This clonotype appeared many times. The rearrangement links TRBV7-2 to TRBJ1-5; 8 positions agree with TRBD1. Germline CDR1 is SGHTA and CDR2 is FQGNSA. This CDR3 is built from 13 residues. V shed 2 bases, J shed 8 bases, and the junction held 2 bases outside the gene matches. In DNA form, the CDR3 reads TGTGCCAGCAGCTTAACAGGGGGAGAGCCCCAGCATTTT. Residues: CASSLTGGEPQHF.